This T cell receptor beta chain appears in the sequencing data of a study of T and B cells in COVID-19 patients. This clonotype was seen repeatedly, ten times or more. TRB rearrangements were amplified by multiplex PCR with BIOMED2 TRB-A/B primers. A single record per CDR3 protein comes from TCRdb applying MiXCR to the multiplex PCR reads. The repertoire has roughly 25,000 distinct CDR3 sequences, approximately 29% of them found once; the top ten carry roughly 1.7%. Blood genomic DNA input for TRB amplification was about 240-550 ng. This sequence was found in a human donor who had recovered from COVID-19. Sequencing was performed on blood.

The CDR3 nucleotides read TGTGCCAGCAGTTTTGAGGGGGGGGGTGGAGATACGCAGTATTTT. It yields the protein CASSFEGGGGDTQYF. V gene TRBV27 combines with J gene TRBJ2-3, with D perhaps TRBD2 (7 bases). Germline assignment: CDR1 MNHEY and CDR2 SMNVEV (reference sequence). The CDR3 sequence is 15 residues long. The V gene lost 3 bases and the J gene lost 5 bases, with 15 bases spanning the gap.